Below, one TCR beta chain is given with its context. Study processing details: Amplified reference gene primers provided the basis for estimating nucleated cell counts. Data came from immunoSEQ multiplex PCR; TCRdb stores just in-frame clones and leaves some out. That table gives V, J and clone size, and the DNA gave D and trimming. This table holds about 120,000 clones, around four fifths found once. This specimen comes from a study of blood T cell repertoires in COVID-19. Study at large: Samples representing acute and convalescent COVID-19 were sourced from the United States, Italy and Spain. The cDNA or gDNA used as material had been derived from T cells, B-cell-depleted T cells, or PBMCs.

In germline, CDR1 is MNHEY, CDR2 SVGAGI. The CDR3 covers 15 residues. V trimming: 5 bases; J trimming: 9 bases; junction bases outside the gene matches: 8. Sequencing was carried out using peripheral blood. The V gene is TRBV6-5, the J gene TRBJ2-1; TRBD1 matches 12 bases. This receptor was identified in a man aged 25 to 40 with acute or convalescent COVID-19. The CDR3 loop reads CASSQTGTGGGEQFF. DNA for the CDR3: TGTGCCAGCAGTCAGACCGGGACAGGGGGCGGTGAGCAGTTCTTC.